The clone carrying this T cell receptor (beta chain) has only a few counts. Its antigen is unknown. The data derive from a study of T cells in Graves' hyperthyroidism and ophthalmopathy. Overall study results and limits: Peripheral blood also featured most of the thyroid clonotypes expanded above 0.001.

Each patient was aged 18 to 65 and had newly diagnosed hyperthyroidism of under 2 months' duration. Clinical symptoms, serum thyroxine, TRAb, thyroid ultrasound and orbital computed tomography established diagnosis. Researchers took RNA transcripts and amplified the TCR beta CDR3 regions from them. Primed by the HTBI set, a first-round RT-PCR was run on the TCR CDR3. TCRdb re-derived calls from the multiplex PCR reads in MiXCR, one entry per CDR3 protein. The sample has roughly 380,000 distinct CDR3 sequences; about an eighth are singletons. V shed 0 bases and J 0 bases; nucleotides not matched to a gene: 3. The CDR3 is 15 residues long. The germline V gene encodes CDR1 SGHNT and CDR2 YYREEE (reference sequence).

The chain links TRBV5-4 to TRBJ2-7, with TRBD1 identical over 7 bases. This TCR came from a woman aged 18-29 years with Graves' hyperthyroidism. The sequencing input was blood. The CDR3 is CASSLEGASSYEQYF. The CDR3 bases are TGTGCCAGCAGCTTGGAGGGGGCGAGCTCCTACGAGCAGTACTTC.